This T cell receptor (beta chain) emerged from a study of cytomegalovirus exposure and HLA in healthy donors (dated by TCRdb to about 2017). Regarding the research as a whole: In an earlier analysis of roughly 590 of the donors, about 260 Gb of sequence data and 90 million to 130 million unique TCR beta sequences from roughly 180 million T cells were reported. An early release covering roughly 580 HLA-typed donors comprised around 300 gigabases of sequencing data and tens of millions of unique TCR sequences. Of the roughly 390 genotyped donors, 65% to 90% fell in the genetic ancestry cluster associated with self-reported Caucasian donors. The study aimed to test whether cataloging public T cell receptors could reveal signatures of past pathogen exposure. Using immunosequencing, the study profiled T cell repertoires from 550 to 750 subjects and related those repertoires to cytomegalovirus serostatus. Along with the roughly 710-subject first cohort, a separate validation cohort of more than 90 different subjects was used. The study combined high-throughput TCR immunosequencing, statistical association of individual TCRs with disease status, and machine learning to predict cytomegalovirus infection status. In a later analysis, previously published TCR beta repertoires from 666 donors were re-analyzed and high-resolution HLA genotyping was added so that TCR occurrence patterns could be studied. In the later analysis, no new phenotypic data were used to find candidate immune exposures; instead, reliance was placed on TCR beta sequences and their occurrence across donors. In an earlier analysis of 500 to 650 of the donors, high-throughput TCR beta sequencing was used to judge whether each TCR beta V gene segment behaved as functional or pseudogenic. Donor age, sex, ethnicity and CMV serostatus were compiled alongside the repertoire data. In a later genetic analysis, genome-wide SNP genotypes for about three fifths of the roughly 670 donors were used, and that subset was treated as a discovery cohort. Every repertoire in the discovery cohort had been generated on one and the same sequencing platform. HLA typing covered class I and class II loci at four-digit resolution. Typing coverage varied by locus: about 629-630 donors for A, B, C, DRB1 and DQB1; roughly 520 for DQA1; over 600 for DPA1; around 490 for DPB1. A handful of DR-DQ haplotypes were handled as single units for association and clustering because linkage in the cohort was strong. Among several hundred genotyped donors of the cohort, an average of around 240,000 unique TCR beta nucleotide sequences was sequenced per donor, of which 15% to 20% were non-productive.

The research as a whole found: CMV serostatus was the only immune exposure information available for the cohort. A later analysis found that most CMV-associated TCR beta chains appeared HLA-restricted, with HLA associations seemingly driven largely by CMV exposure. Only TCR beta chains were sequenced in this cohort, and the absence of alpha or paired-chain data limited detectable features. Sequencing depth was assumed to be roughly uniform across donors in the presence/absence analyses, though that assumption may not hold. A further reported finding was that TCR beta sequences accurately predicted the HLA-A and HLA-B alleles for most subjects in the first cohort. According to a later analysis, TCR association rates differed among HLA loci, with DRB1 alleles showing the most associated TCRs and HLA-C alleles showing the fewest. The earlier analysis of approximately 560 of the donors excluded roughly 17 rarely observed V segments, including chromosome 9 orphons, because counts were too low. A cluster of highly shared sequence variants was judged likely to be a technical artifact of the sequencing pipeline. Assigning TCR associations to individual alleles was difficult when HLA alleles, especially DR and DQ, strongly co-occurred. While some public TCRs were present in many individuals, most TCR sequences turned up only very rarely across donors. Linkage disequilibrium might explain the correlated functional status among segregating V segments, but an unknown experimental factor could not be ruled out. In both the original and validation cohorts, the classifier was reported to diagnose cytomegalovirus status with high specificity and sensitivity. Broadly in line with IMGT annotations, most TCR beta V segments showed up in productive rearrangements about 87% or about 30% of the time in an earlier analysis of several hundred of the donors. In vitro tests confirmed that a few of the cytomegalovirus-associated TCR beta chains recognize cytomegalovirus antigens. According to a later analysis, parvovirus B19, influenza, CMV and Epstein-Barr virus appeared linked to several top co-occurrence clusters. A later genetic analysis associated a missense DCLRE1C variant with V-gene and J-gene trimming of TCR beta chains, and an independent cohort replicated the association. In a later analysis, HLA-associated TCR beta chains were found to be more clonally expanded and to have lower generation probabilities than equally common non-associated chains. At a false discovery rate of 0.05, a later analysis linked fewer than 20,000 TCR beta sequences to specific HLA alleles. Compared with the approximately 670-donor mean, donors in an Asian-associated ancestry cluster had fewer N-insertions in productive TCRs, according to a later genetic analysis. Some IMGT-functional V segments, including TRBV6-2 and TRBV6-3, could not be told apart with the 87-base-pair reads, so those segments were excluded. Because some donors lacked HLA typing at each locus, the association tests relied only on the typed subset. In the study, around 150 TCR beta chains were listed as associated with cytomegalovirus. The authors suggested that the approach could potentially be generalized to other disease states and immunological phenotypes.

The cohort was made up of roughly 670 healthy bone marrow donors. At the time of sampling, every cohort member was nominally healthy, though immune exposures that went unrecorded were likely present. The donor tested CMV seropositive and was one of the 289 seropositive cohort members. A peripheral blood sample was collected from each donor, and TCR beta sequencing was performed on peripheral blood mononuclear cells. Genomic DNA extraction from the blood cell samples was performed with the Qiagen DNeasy Blood Extraction Kit. To note about this clone: This receptor's antigen is unknown. No base-level quality is on record; no much larger clone is a single base apart.

The CDR3 runs 15 residues from the cysteine to the phenylalanine. This entry keeps only the CDR3 DNA: 45 bases, framed from base 1. Trimming at the junction amounts to 8 bases on V and 3 bases on J, and the germline ends lie 19 bases apart. CDR1 and CDR2, per the germline V gene, are MNHEY and SVGAGI. Libraries came from the immunoSEQ multiplex PCR assay. The multiplex PCR relied on a mix of 60 forward primers for TCR Vbeta segments and 13 reverse primers for TCR Jbeta segments. The CDR3 region of rearranged TCR beta genes was amplified from genomic DNA with a multiplex PCR assay. On the Illumina HiSeq System, the amplified TCR beta libraries were sequenced as 87-base-pair reads. In the authors' own workflow: A later analysis tallied tens of millions of unique TCR beta chains across the roughly 610 repertoires, and around 9.9 million of those chains were shared by two or more donors. A nearest-neighbor algorithm error-corrected the raw reads and collapsed the reads into unique sequences, merging closely related sequences to remove PCR and sequencing errors. To assign V, D and J gene segments, CDR3 sequences were aligned to IMGT reference sequences. For a sequence to be retained, at least a six-nucleotide match to both a V gene segment and a J gene segment was required. A rearrangement counted as productive if the CDR3 had no stop codons and remained in frame with V and J, and every other rearrangement counted as non-productive. CDR3 was defined according to IMGT convention as the region running from the second conserved V-encoded cysteine to the conserved J-encoded phenylalanine. The earlier analysis of about 570 of the donors excluded any sequence lacking an unambiguous match to a single V gene segment. An earlier analysis of a few hundred of the donors classified V segments as functional when productive rearrangements were above 56.7% and as segregating when the standard deviation between donors was above 5%. To diagnose cytomegalovirus status from the catalog of TCR beta chain sequences, a statistical classification framework was built. V and J gene assignment, in a later analysis, came from comparing TCR nucleotide sequences with IMGT/GENE-DB human TR gene sequences. A later analysis assigned CDR3 sequences and most-parsimonious VDJ recombination scenarios with the TCRdist pipeline. In a later analysis, each TCR beta chain was defined by its CDR3 amino acid sequence together with its V-gene family, and reads without a unique V-gene family were excluded. In a later analysis, fewer than 600 highly shared, low-generation-probability nucleotide sequences were removed to address suspected cross-contamination and a sequencing artifact. A later analysis calculated a clonal expansion index for each public chain from normalized within-repertoire ranks of inferred template counts. Generation probabilities in a later analysis came from a VDJ recombination model fitted to out-of-frame rearrangements, and those results were checked against IGoR. A later analysis scored TCR-TCR, TCR-HLA and TCR-CMV co-occurrence with hypergeometric tests, applying a repertoire-size bias correction to TCR pairs. To estimate false discovery rates, a later analysis permuted the HLA or CMV assignments 20 times. In a later analysis, co-occurring TCRs were grouped using DBSCAN, with TCRdist sequence similarity added in when clustering inside HLA-allele-positive subsets. Co-occurrence clustering excluded repertoires with fewer than 30,000 or more than 120,000 public chains, plus five with anomalous nucleotide sharing. As stored in TCRdb, this immuneACCESS dataset retains in-frame rearrangements with V and J assigned. A fraction of the clones does not appear; measured against another copy, unresolved V genes explain less than half of the discrepancy, and the remainder lacks a known reason. The DNA gave D and trimming, while V, J and clone size come from that table. This sample comprises about 160,000 clones, roughly 80% of them detected only once. The ten largest make up 3.7% of the sample.

The rearranged chain carries TRBV6-5 and TRBJ1-1; a weak D assignment points to TRBD1 (5 bases agree). The source of this sequence is a man younger than 40 in good health and CMV-seropositive. Sequences were obtained from PBMCs. Read as DNA, the sequence is TGTGCCAGCCGGGGAATCTTACGGGGGGACACTGAAGCTTTCTTT. The translation is CASRGILRGDTEAFF.